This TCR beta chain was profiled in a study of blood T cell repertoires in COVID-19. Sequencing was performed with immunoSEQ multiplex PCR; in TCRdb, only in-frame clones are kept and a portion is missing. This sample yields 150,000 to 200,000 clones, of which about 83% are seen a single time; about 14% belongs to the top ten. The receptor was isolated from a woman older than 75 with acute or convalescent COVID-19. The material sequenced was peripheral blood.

The CDR3 DNA follows: TGTGCCAGCAGCCGAGGTTCCGAACTTGTACCCCAGCATTTT. Residues: CASSRGSELVPQHF. The genes are TRBV7-8 and TRBJ1-5; D call uncertain. The CDR3 is made up of 14 amino acids. Germline V lookup: CDR1 SGHVS, CDR2 FQNEAQ. The V and J ends lost 5 bases and 10 bases respectively, with 18 bases between them.